The TCR beta chain described here comes from a study of radiotherapy plus CTLA-4 blockade in lung cancer. Here immunoSEQ multiplex PCR was the method, and the copy in TCRdb shows in-frame clones only, minus some. Of roughly 54,000 clones in the sample, 65% to 85% were seen once. Receiving focal radiation plus CTLA-4 blockade with ipilimumab were patients who had chemo-refractory metastatic non-small-cell lung cancer. CDR1 is SGHTA and CDR2 is FQGNSA in the germline V gene. CDR3 length: 16 amino acids. Trimming pared 4 bases from V and 3 bases from J, leaving 15 bases between. The TCR was taken from a human donor with non-small cell lung cancer who had a partial response to radiotherapy plus ipilimumab. The chain carries TRBV7-2 and TRBJ1-4; TRBD1 might be the D (6 bases). Specimen: peripheral blood, collected from a patient treated with radiotherapy plus ipilimumab. CDR3 sequence: CASSSTWGPPNEKLFF. As DNA, the CDR3 is TGTGCCAGCAGCTCTACGTGGGGGCCGCCTAATGAAAAACTGTTTTTT.